This TCR beta chain was documented in a study of blood T cell repertoires in COVID-19. V dropped 8 bases and J dropped 5 bases, with 6 bases sitting between them. There are 10 residues in the CDR3. CDR1 and CDR2 (germline): MDHEN, SYDVKM. This table comes from immunoSEQ multiplex PCR, and its TCRdb copy is limited to in-frame clones, with some not included. Of 200,000 to 250,000 clones listed, around 86% were seen once; the top ten hold about 12%. This TCR was recovered from a man older than 75 with acute or convalescent COVID-19. The chain has TRBV28 and TRBJ2-5; D unresolved. The sequencing input was peripheral blood. The CDR3, as DNA: TGTGCCAGCTTCGGGGAGACCCAGTACTTC. It is translated as CASFGETQYF.